This passage covers 26 T cell receptor beta chains from one sample sequenced in a study of blood T cell repertoires in COVID-19. Using immunoSEQ multiplex PCR, the repertoire was profiled, and TCRdb retains in-frame clones only, with some absent. The sample comprises about 260,000 clones, more than 70% of which are singletons, and 2% to 3% rests with the top ten. Sequenced: peripheral blood. The source of these receptors is a woman aged 45-65 years with acute or convalescent COVID-19.

This chain links TRBV10-3 with TRBJ2-1, with D uncertain. Germline V gene sequence: CDR1 ENHRY, CDR2 SYGVKD. V was shortened by 4 bases and J by 5 bases, with 6 bases between the two germline ends. The CDR3 extends over 12 amino acids. The CDR3, as DNA: TGTGCCATCAGTGTATTCCACAATGAGCAGTTCTTC. Translating gives CAISVFHNEQFF.

The chain has TRBV3-1 (or the pseudogene TRBV3-2) and TRBJ1-1, with 8 bases aligning to TRBD1. Germline lookup yields CDR1 LGHDT and CDR2 YNNKEL (reference sequence). J was trimmed by 0 bases and V by 5 bases; bases with no gene match: 5. This CDR3 is built from 15 residues. CDR3 sequence (DNA): TGTGCCAGCAGCAAAGGGACAGGAATGAACACTGAAGCTTTCTTT. It codes for CASSKGTGMNTEAFF.

The V gene is TRBV7-2, the J gene TRBJ2-5; 8 bases fit TRBD2. This CDR3 region has 14 residues. Germline V lookup: CDR1 SGHTA, CDR2 FQGNSA. The junction had 6 bases not matched to a gene; V was cut back by 4 bases and J by 5 bases. CDR3 coding DNA: TGTGCCAGCAGCTCCGGGAGGGGCGGGGAGACCCAGTACTTC. It translates to CASSSGRGGETQYF.

The V and J genes are TRBV18 and TRBJ1-5; 7 bases match TRBD1. The CDR3 consists of 15 residues. Germline V CDR1 and CDR2: KGHSH, LQKENI. The ends lost 3 bases at V and 1 base at J; junction bases unmatched: 3. CDR3 sequence (DNA): TGTGCCAGCTCACCGGAACAGGGGAGCAATCAGCCCCAGCATTTT. This translates into CASSPEQGSNQPQHF.

V usage is TRBV5-1 and J usage is TRBJ1-4; D not resolved. The germline gives CDR1 SGHRS, CDR2 YFSETQ. CDR3 size: 14 residues. Trimming took off 5 bases at V and 6 bases at J, with 14 bases between the two ends. The DNA for the CDR3 is TGCGCCAGCAGACCGGGAAAGTTAGATGAAAAACTGTTTTTT. Translating gives CASRPGKLDEKLFF.

The genes are TRBV2 and TRBJ2-1; a possible D gene is TRBD2 (6 bases). The germline V gene has CDR1 SNHLY and CDR2 FYNNEI. Trimming shortened V by 4 bases and J by 4 bases, and 14 bases separated the two germline ends. This CDR3 is 15 amino acids long. The CDR3 DNA reads TGTGCCAGCAGTGGACGGGACTCGCTGTACAATGAGCAGTTCTTC. Residues: CASSGRDSLYNEQFF.

The chain employs TRBV5-1 and TRBJ1-1; no firm D call. CDR3 length: 13 residues. V was shortened by 4 bases and J by 0 bases, with 7 bases between the two germline ends. CDR1 is SGHRS, CDR2 YFSETQ, per germline. The CDR3 DNA reads as TGCGCCAGCAGCCCGGGGATGAACACTGAAGCTTTCTTT. Amino acid sequence: CASSPGMNTEAFF.

V and J are TRBV6-2 or TRBV6-3 and TRBJ1-1; TRBD1 agrees at 9 bases. The CDR3 is 13 residues long. The V gene end was trimmed by 4 bases and the J gene end by 4 bases; junction bases not matched to a gene: 1. Germline V gene data show CDR1 as MNHEY and CDR2 as SVGEGT. The CDR3 protein is CASSWDRVTEAFF. The CDR3 nucleotides are TGTGCCAGCAGTTGGGACAGGGTCACTGAAGCTTTCTTT.

V is TRBV10-3 and J is TRBJ1-4; 8 nucleotides match TRBD1. The CDR3 contains 15 residues. Germline V CDR1 and CDR2: ENHRY, SYGVKD. V lost 5 bases to trimming and J lost 6 bases; unmatched junction nucleotides: 8. The CDR3 DNA reads TGTGCCATCAGTCCCGGACAGGGTGATGATGAAAAACTGTTTTTT. This sequence encodes CAISPGQGDDEKLFF.

The rearrangement joins TRBV2 to TRBJ2-5, with 13 bases identical to TRBD2. Germline V lookup: CDR1 SNHLY, CDR2 FYNNEI. The CDR3 totals 16 residues. Trimming took 5 bases from V and 7 from J; bases not matched to a gene: 10. The CDR3 DNA is TGTGCCAGCAGTTCCTCGACTAGCGGGGGGCTGGGGACCCAGTACTTC. It encodes CASSSSTSGGLGTQYF. The full variable domain, with the rest looked up from reference TRBV2 and TRBJ2-5, is EPEVTQTPSHQVTQMGQEVILRCVPISNHLYFYWYRQILGQKVEFLVSFYNNEISEKSEIFDDQFSVERPDGSNFTLKIRSTKLEDSAMYFCASSSSTSGGLGTQYFGPGTRLLVL.

The chain joins TRBV7-3 to TRBJ1-5; D might be TRBD1 (5 bases). Trimming shortened V by 0 bases and J by 6 bases, and 18 bases separated the two germline ends. Germline values: CDR1 SGHTA, CDR2 FQGTGA. This CDR3 spans 17 amino acids. The DNA for the CDR3 is TGTGCCAGCAGCTTAACACACTCGTTAACCAGGGTTCAGCCCCAGCATTTT. Translation gives CASSLTHSLTRVQPQHF.

This chain joins TRBV7-2 and TRBJ1-6; TRBD1 might be the D (6 bases). CDR1 and CDR2 from the germline V gene are SGHTA and FQGNSA. This CDR3 is built from 17 residues. V was cut by 1 base and J by 6 bases, with 16 bases left in between. In DNA, the CDR3 is TGTGCCAGCAGCTTAGATAACCGGGGACACCGTAATTCACCCCTCCACTTT. It encodes CASSLDNRGHRNSPLHF.

CDR3 coding DNA: TGTGCCAGCAGCGTTATCCACGGGGGTGGTCCAGTTGAGCAGTTCTTC. Protein: CASSVIHGGGPVEQFF. The chain links TRBV9 to TRBJ2-1; weak D call: TRBD2 (6 bases). This CDR3 is built from 16 residues. The V end was cut by 2 bases, the J end by 9 bases, with 21 bases between. CDR1 and CDR2 from the germline V gene are SGDLS and YYNGEE.

The J gene is TRBJ1-3, the V gene TRBV6-5; TRBD1 is a possible D gene (6 bases). Germline V gene sequence: CDR1 MNHEY, CDR2 SVGAGI. The CDR3 totals 14 residues. The V end lost 6 bases, the J end lost 4 bases, and 13 bases lay between the germline ends. In DNA form, the CDR3 reads TGTGCCAGCAGCCAACAGGGTGCAGGAAACACCATATATTTT. Translated, it gives CASSQQGAGNTIYF.

The chain has TRBV27 and TRBJ1-4; D may be TRBD1 (6 bases). The CDR3 consists of 17 residues. CDR1 and CDR2 (germline): MNHEY, SMNVEV (reference sequence). The V end lost 3 bases, the J end lost 5 bases, and 19 bases lay between the germline ends. The CDR3 bases are TGTGCCAGCAGTTTTGTGTTTTTTGGCCAGGGGAATGAAAAACTGTTTTTT. It yields the protein CASSFVFFGQGNEKLFF.

V and J are TRBV24-1 and TRBJ1-5, with TRBD1 matching 10 bases. There are 14 residues in the CDR3. Per germline, CDR1 KGHDR and CDR2 SFDVKD. J lost 2 bases, V lost 9 bases, and 3 bases had no gene match. The CDR3 region has the DNA TGTGCCACCGCGACAGGGGGCGGCAATCAGCCCCAGCATTTT. It codes for CATATGGGNQPQHF.

The chain links TRBV7-2 to TRBJ2-7; 7 bases are shared with TRBD2. The length of the CDR3 is 15 residues. The junction had 6 bases not matched to a gene; V was cut back by 4 bases and J by 0 bases. Germline CDR1 SGHTA, CDR2 FQGNSA. The CDR3 DNA is TGTGCCAGCAGCTGGAGCGGGGTGAGCTCCTACGAGCAGTACTTC. As protein: CASSWSGVSSYEQYF.

The table lists this clone with a count of one. The chain carries TRBV4-1 and TRBJ1-1; tentatively, D is TRBD1 (5 bases). Germline V lookup: CDR1 MGHRA, CDR2 YSYEKL. V was trimmed by 1 base and J by 5 bases, leaving 14 bases between them. This CDR3 contains 15 residues. Written as DNA, the CDR3 is TGCGCCAGCAGCCAAGTGGCCGGGGGATCTACTGAAGCTTTCTTT. It translates to CASSQVAGGSTEAFF.

The chain links TRBV7-3 to TRBJ1-2; D ambiguous. Germline V CDR1 and CDR2: SGHTA, FQGTGA. Trimming removed 2 bases at V and 3 bases at J, with 16 bases between. The CDR3 runs 16 residues. In DNA, the CDR3 is TGTGCCAGCAGCTTAGCGGGCGGCCGAGGGTACTATGGCTACACCTTC. This codes for CASSLAGGRGYYGYTF.

The J gene is TRBJ1-4, the V gene TRBV5-4; D not resolved. Per germline, CDR1 SGHNT and CDR2 YYREEE (reference sequence). V lost 0 bases and J 3 bases, leaving 6 bases between the germline ends. The CDR3 is 14 residues long. The CDR3 DNA reads TGTGCCAGCAGCTTGGAGCTTGCTAATGAAAAACTGTTTTTT. Encoded protein: CASSLELANEKLFF.

The chain has TRBV5-1 and TRBJ2-1, with D uncertain. The germline gives CDR1 SGHRS, CDR2 YFSETQ. The ends were cut back, 5 bases at V and 10 bases at J, with 10 bases in the middle. The length of the CDR3 is 11 residues. CDR3 sequence: CASRARGEQFF. CDR3 DNA sequence: TGCGCCAGCAGGGCGCGCGGCGAGCAGTTCTTC.

There are a few counts of this clone. The chain recombines TRBV6-2 or TRBV6-3 with TRBJ2-7; 7 nucleotides line up with TRBD1. V was clipped by 2 bases and J by 6 bases; unmatched bases: 7. Germline CDR1 is MNHEY and CDR2 is SVGEGT. CDR3 size: 14 residues. The CDR3 sequence: CASSYVDRDREQYF. The CDR3 DNA reads TGTGCCAGCAGTTACGTCGACAGGGACCGCGAGCAGTACTTC.

This clone was counted only a few times. The rearrangement uses TRBV18 and TRBJ1-2; D gene unclear. Germline assignment: CDR1 KGHSH and CDR2 LQKENI. The V gene lost 3 bases and the J gene lost 6 bases, with 8 bases spanning the gap. This CDR3 has 12 residues. The CDR3 coding sequence is TGTGCCAGCTCACCGGCCGCCGATGGCTACACCTTC. This translates into CASSPAADGYTF.

V gene TRBV11-2 combines with J gene TRBJ1-4, with D possibly matching TRBD1 (5 bases). This CDR3 has 13 residues. V was clipped by 5 bases and J by 8 bases, with 12 bases between them. Germline V gene sequence: CDR1 SGHAT, CDR2 FQNNGV. The CDR3 loop reads CASSPRGGEKLFF. The CDR3 nucleotides are TGTGCCAGCAGCCCCCGGGGGGGGGAAAAACTGTTTTTT.

This clone was counted a few times. The chain carries TRBV4-2 and TRBJ1-2; D is unresolved. Germline V CDR1 and CDR2: LGHNA, YNFKEQ. The ends were cut back, 4 bases at V and 2 bases at J, with 5 bases in the middle. The CDR3 totals 12 residues. The CDR3 DNA reads TGTGCCAGCAGCCTAAAAAACTATGGCTACACCTTC. Translating gives CASSLKNYGYTF.

CDR3 residues: CASSAGTSGSDEQYF. The CDR3 DNA reads as TGTGCCAGCAGCGCCGGGACTAGCGGGAGCGACGAGCAGTACTTC. The rearrangement links TRBV5-6 to TRBJ2-7; 14 bases line up with TRBD2. V trimming: 4 bases; J trimming: 5 bases; junction bases outside the gene matches: 5. The CDR3 covers 15 residues. Looked up from germline, CDR1 is SGHDT and CDR2 is YYEEEE.